A selection of T cell receptor beta chains follows, all from one sample in a study of blood T cell repertoires in COVID-19. TCRdb's table, derived via immunoSEQ multiplex PCR, lists solely in-frame clones and lacks some. The sample consists of 150,000 or so clones, around four fifths of them appearing once. Specimen: PBMCs or T cells enriched from blood (not recorded which). The receptors derive from a woman between 50 and 59 years old who had recovered from COVID-19. The CDR3 runs from the conserved cysteine through the conserved F or W. The D gene is left open where the match is weak. Some rows mark clone size as missing; the rest say once, few, many or name a class of expanded clone.

j_gene | d_gene | v_gene | abundance | CDR3aa | CDR3nt
TRBJ1-2 | - | TRBV29-1 | - | CSVAANYGYTF | TGCAGCGTTGCAGCTAACTATGGCTACACCTTC
TRBJ2-7 | - | TRBV27 | - | CASSFRGPYEQYF | TGTGCCAGCAGTTTTAGGGGTCCCTACGAGCAGTACTTC
TRBJ1-3 | - | TRBV2 | - | CASRPPQANYGNTIYF | TGTGCCAGCAGACCGCCCCAGGCCAATTATGGAAACACCATATATTTT
TRBJ2-7 | TRBD1 | TRBV2 | - | CASSEGGTGGYEQYF | TGTGCCAGCAGTGAAGGCGGGACAGGGGGCTACGAGCAGTACTTC
TRBJ1-2 | - | TRBV28 | - | CASTSNYGYTF | TGTGCCAGCACCTCGAACTATGGCTACACCTTC
TRBJ2-7 | - | TRBV5-6 | few | CASSLASYEQYF | TGTGCCAGCAGCTTGGCCTCGTACGAGCAGTACTTC
TRBJ1-1 | - | TRBV6-5 | - | CASSPSKNTEAFF | TGTGCCAGCAGTCCGAGCAAGAACACTGAAGCTTTCTTT
TRBJ1-2 | - | TRBV7-2 | - | CASSLTSGAPYGYTF | TGTGCCAGCAGCTTGACCTCCGGAGCTCCCTATGGCTACACCTTC
TRBJ1-1 | TRBD1 | TRBV19 | - | CASSIGTGVAFF | TGTGCCAGTAGTATAGGGACAGGGGTCGCTTTCTTT
TRBJ1-6 | TRBD1 | TRBV28 | - | CASSTNRGEKSPLHF | TGTGCCAGCAGTACCAACAGGGGCGAAAAATCACCCCTCCACTTT
TRBJ1-4 | - | TRBV28 | - | CASSPKEKLFF | TGTGCCAGCAGTCCCAAAGAAAAACTGTTTTTT
TRBJ1-5 | - | TRBV27 | - | CASSLSGQNQPQHF | TGTGCCAGCAGTTTATCGGGACAAAATCAGCCCCAGCATTTT
TRBJ2-1 | TRBD1 | TRBV4-3 | - | CASSQETGVFDEQFF | TGCGCCAGCAGCCAAGAAACAGGGGTCTTCGATGAGCAGTTCTTC
TRBJ2-3 | - | TRBV5-8 | - | CASSFGNTDTQYF | TGTGCCAGCAGCTTCGGGAACACAGATACGCAGTATTTT
TRBJ1-3 | - | TRBV9 | - | CASGLGAGSGNTIYF | TGTGCCAGCGGTCTGGGGGCAGGTTCTGGAAACACCATATATTTT
TRBJ1-6 | - | TRBV11-2 | - | CASSLRRLWDNSPLHF | TGTGCCAGCAGCTTAAGGAGATTGTGGGATAATTCACCCCTCCACTTT
TRBJ1-5 | TRBD1 | TRBV7-9 | - | CASSPGQGRNQPQHF | TGTGCCAGCAGCCCCGGACAGGGGAGGAATCAGCCCCAGCATTTT
TRBJ2-1 | TRBD2 | TRBV6-5 | - | CATRGGGNEQFF | TGTGCCACCAGGGGCGGGGGGAATGAGCAGTTCTTC
TRBJ2-4 | - | TRBV5-7 | - | CASSLRVRAKNIQYF | TGTGCCAGCAGCTTGCGGGTTCGAGCCAAAAACATTCAGTACTTC
TRBJ2-2 | - | TRBV6-2/TRBV6-3 | - | CASSNPSGWNTGELFF | TGTGCCAGCAGTAATCCAAGCGGATGGAACACCGGGGAGCTGTTTTTT
TRBJ1-1 | - | TRBV27 | - | CASSFRGVNTEAFF | TGTGCCAGCAGTTTCCGGGGGGTGAACACTGAAGCTTTCTTT
TRBJ2-5 | TRBD1 | TRBV7-9 | - | CASSSWGQGAQETQYF | TGTGCCAGCAGCTCCTGGGGACAGGGCGCCCAAGAGACCCAGTACTTC
TRBJ2-1 | TRBD1 | TRBV6-6 | - | CASSRDRERTYNEQFF | TGTGCCAGCAGTCGAGACAGGGAACGGACCTACAATGAGCAGTTCTTC
TRBJ1-2 | TRBD1 | TRBV25-1 | - | CASFRTGVGYTF | TGTGCCAGCTTCAGGACAGGGGTCGGCTACACCTTC
TRBJ2-1 | TRBD2 | TRBV7-2 | - | CASSLARAGGYNEQFF | TGTGCCAGCAGCTTAGCGCGAGCGGGGGGATACAATGAGCAGTTCTTC
TRBJ2-5 | TRBD1 | TRBV2 | - | CASSPTGQGSCYF | TGTGCCAGCAGCCCTACGGGACAGGGTTCTTGTTACTTC
TRBJ1-4 | TRBD1 | TRBV19 | - | CASSRQGALIATNEKLFF | TGTGCCAGTAGCCGACAGGGGGCCCTCATTGCAACTAATGAAAAACTGTTTTTT
TRBJ1-2 | TRBD1 | TRBV20-1 | few | CSASQNRDSYGYTF | TGCAGTGCTAGTCAGAACCGGGACAGCTATGGCTACACCTTC
TRBJ2-7 | TRBD2 | TRBV19 | - | CASSSGGPGGEQYF | TGTGCCAGTAGTAGCGGGGGGCCGGGGGGAGAGCAGTACTTC
TRBJ2-1 | - | TRBV7-2 | - | CASSLVPGSSYNEQFF | TGTGCCAGCAGCTTAGTCCCCGGGAGCTCCTACAATGAGCAGTTCTTC
TRBJ2-2 | - | TRBV12-1 | - | CASSTGELFF | TGTGCCAGTAGCACCGGGGAGCTGTTTTTT
TRBJ2-4 | - | TRBV28 | - | CASSLGGLGSIQNIQYF | TGTGCCAGCAGTTTAGGTGGACTCGGGAGTATCCAAAACATTCAGTACTTC
TRBJ2-6 | - | TRBV19 | - | CASSMLRAGANVLTF | TGTGCCAGTAGTATGCTTCGGGCTGGGGCCAACGTCCTGACTTTC
TRBJ2-2 | - | TRBV12-5 | - | CASGLPGTRNTGELFF | TGTGCTAGTGGTCTCCCGGGGACAAGGAACACCGGGGAGCTGTTTTTT
TRBJ2-7 | TRBD1 | TRBV19 | - | CASSNPGQASYEQYF | TGTGCCAGTAGTAACCCGGGACAGGCGTCCTACGAGCAGTACTTC
TRBJ1-2 | - | TRBV27 | once | CASSFSGGYGYTF | TGTGCCAGCAGTTTTTCCGGGGGCTATGGCTACACCTTC
TRBJ2-5 | - | TRBV19 | - | CASRGSGGSETQYF | TGTGCCAGTAGGGGTAGTGGAGGGTCAGAGACCCAGTACTTC
TRBJ1-3 | - | TRBV29-1 | once | CSAGQTSGNTIYF | TGCAGCGCAGGACAGACCTCTGGAAACACCATATATTTT
TRBJ1-6 | - | TRBV5-1 | few | CASSPRGDSPLHF | TGCGCCAGCAGCCCCAGGGGTGATTCACCCCTCCACTTT
TRBJ1-1 | - | TRBV21-1 | - | CASSKPHSVTFF | TGTGCCAGCAGCAAACCCCATTCAGTAACTTTCTTT
TRBJ1-4 | - | TRBV29-1 | - | CSVAMRPPGEKLFF | TGCAGCGTTGCTATGAGGCCCCCGGGGGAAAAACTGTTTTTT
TRBJ2-5 | - | TRBV28 | - | CASRLTVGEETQYF | TGTGCCAGCAGACTAACCGTTGGCGAAGAGACCCAGTACTTC
TRBJ2-3 | - | TRBV6-5 | once | CASKYLQDTDTQYF | TGTGCCAGCAAGTATTTACAGGACACAGATACGCAGTATTTT
TRBJ1-5 | TRBD1 | TRBV6-2/TRBV6-3 | - | CASSPRGQGPQPQHF | TGTGCCAGCAGTCCCCGGGGACAGGGCCCTCAGCCCCAGCATTTT
TRBJ2-7 | - | TRBV12-3/TRBV12-4 | - | CACGSGSRGEQYF | TGTGCCTGCGGTTCTGGATCCAGGGGCGAGCAGTACTTC
TRBJ1-3 | TRBD1 | TRBV7-2 | few | CASSLGTGALSGNTIYF | TGTGCCAGCAGCTTAGGGACAGGGGCTCTCTCTGGAAACACCATATATTTT
TRBJ2-3 | TRBD2 | TRBV18 | once | CASSPPGLAGVGHTQYF | TGTGCCAGCTCACCACCGGGACTAGCGGGAGTAGGTCATACGCAGTATTTT
TRBJ2-2 | TRBD1 | TRBV5-6 | - | CASIRQGGELFF | TGTGCCAGCATACGACAGGGCGGGGAGCTGTTTTTT
TRBJ2-6 | - | TRBV6-1 | - | CASSEAALNSGANVLTF | TGTGCCAGCAGTGAAGCGGCTTTGAACTCTGGGGCCAACGTCCTGACTTTC
TRBJ1-5 | - | TRBV6-2/TRBV6-3 | few | CASSPSGTDNQPQHF | TGTGCCAGCAGCCCAAGCGGGACCGATAATCAGCCCCAGCATTTT
TRBJ1-4 | - | TRBV7-9 | - | CASSLSTRAIEKLFF | TGTGCCAGCAGCTTATCGACCAGGGCAATAGAAAAACTGTTTTTT